The 16 T cell receptor beta chains in this list originate from one sample, sequenced in a study of OX40 agonist ivuxolimab in advanced cancers. Method: immunoSEQ multiplex PCR; TCRdb's copy keeps in-frame clones and lacks some. The data contain approximately 68,000 clones, over 75% of them singletons. This material consisted of CD4+ or CD8+ T cells sorted from blood, taken in a trial of the OX40 agonist ivuxolimab. The receptors here all came from an adult with an advanced solid tumor such as melanoma, head and neck, liver or kidney cancer.

The V gene is TRBV18, the J gene TRBJ1-1; unclear D gene. Between the trimmed V and J ends, which lost 3 bases and 7 bases, there was a span of 12 bases. Germline V CDR1 and CDR2: KGHSH, LQKENI. The CDR3 has 13 residues. The chain's CDR3 is CASSPRDTYEAFF. Written as DNA, the CDR3 is TGTGCCAGCTCACCGAGAGACACTTATGAAGCTTTCTTT.

This sequence joins TRBV28 and TRBJ2-5; D may be TRBD2 (6 bases). CDR3 size: 15 residues. In germline, CDR1 is MDHEN, CDR2 SYDVKM. The V end lost 5 bases, the J end lost 1 base, and 14 bases lay between the germline ends. The CDR3 DNA sequence: TGTGCCAGCAGTGGGGGTGGAGGGCCCCAAGAGACCCAGTACTTC. Its protein product is CASSGGGGPQETQYF. The full variable domain, its missing parts supplied by reference TRBV28 and TRBJ2-5, is DVKVTQSSRYLVKRTGEKVFLECVQDMDHENMFWYRQDPGLGLRLIYFSYDVKMKEKGDIPEGYSVSREKKERFSLILESASTNQTSMYLCASSGGGGPQETQYFGPGTRLLVL.

This chain uses TRBV5-6 with TRBJ1-5; no firm D call. Germline V gene lookup returns CDR1 SGHDT and CDR2 YYEEEE. CDR3 length equals 16 residues. V was cut by 2 bases and J by 3 bases, with 15 bases left in between. CDR3 loop: CASSLRGAGDNQPQHF. The CDR3 DNA follows: TGTGCCAGCAGCTTACGGGGAGCAGGCGACAATCAGCCCCAGCATTTT.

The chain uses TRBV29-1 and TRBJ2-1; 9 bases map to TRBD1. Germline assignment: CDR1 SQVTM and CDR2 ANQGSEA. The CDR3 is 15 amino acids. V gave up 4 bases and J gave up 3 bases; unmatched junction bases: 7. The CDR3 protein is CSVVLRGQGYNEQFF. CDR3 DNA sequence: TGCAGCGTTGTGTTGAGGGGACAGGGCTACAATGAGCAGTTCTTC.

This clone was observed a single time. The V gene is TRBV5-1, the J gene TRBJ2-3, with 7 bases lining up with TRBD2. V lost 3 bases to trimming and J lost 4 bases; unmatched junction nucleotides: 5. Germline V gene sequence: CDR1 SGHRS, CDR2 YFSETQ. The CDR3 has 14 residues. This chain's CDR3 is CASSWTSLADTQYF. CDR3 coding DNA: TGCGCCAGCAGCTGGACTAGTTTGGCAGATACGCAGTATTTT.

The chain couples TRBV5-1 to TRBJ1-3; D unclear. With 0 bases removed from V and 4 bases from J, the gap between germline ends came to 2 bases. Per germline, CDR1 SGHRS and CDR2 YFSETQ. The CDR3 is 12 residues long. The CDR3 sequence: CASSLVGNTIYF. The CDR3 DNA follows: TGCGCCAGCAGCTTGGTGGGAAACACCATATATTTT.

This chain joins TRBV11-3 and TRBJ2-1, with TRBD1 matching over 7 bases. V lost 5 bases to trimming and J lost 5 bases; unmatched junction nucleotides: 12. The CDR3 has 16 amino acids. CDR1 is SGHNT, CDR2 YENEEA, per germline. The CDR3 protein is CASSPSGQLRNNEQFF. The CDR3, as DNA: TGTGCCAGCAGCCCGTCGGGACAGTTGCGTAACAATGAGCAGTTCTTC.

This clone appeared once. The V and J genes are TRBV18 and TRBJ2-7, with 12 bases identical to TRBD2. The CDR3 runs 15 residues. V trimming: 3 bases; J trimming: 3 bases; junction bases outside the gene matches: 3. CDR1 KGHSH and CDR2 LQKENI come from the germline V gene. In nucleotides, the CDR3 is TGTGCCAGCTCACCCGGACTAGCGGGGAACTACGAGCAGTACTTC. Amino acids: CASSPGLAGNYEQYF.

V usage is TRBV7-3 and J usage is TRBJ1-4; D is unclear. The CDR3 consists of 17 residues. Trimming shortened V by 1 base and J by 8 bases, and 20 bases separated the two germline ends. Germline loops: CDR1 SGHTA, CDR2 FQGTGA. DNA for the CDR3: TGTGCCAGCAGCTTAAACCCCGGTGGGGATTCAGGAGAAAAACTGTTTTTT. Amino acid sequence: CASSLNPGGDSGEKLFF.

In its sample, this clone ranks as medium-sized. CDR3 coding DNA: TGTGCCAGCATCGCAGGGGGCGCTAACTATGGCTACACCTTC. This gives the protein CASIAGGANYGYTF. The gene calls are TRBV28 and TRBJ1-2; 8 nucleotides match TRBD1. The CDR3 runs 14 residues. Germline loops: CDR1 MDHEN, CDR2 SYDVKM. J was trimmed by 0 bases and V by 7 bases; bases with no gene match: 4.

The V call is TRBV5-1, the J call TRBJ1-1, with TRBD1 matching over 8 bases. This CDR3 has 14 residues. Germline values: CDR1 SGHRS, CDR2 YFSETQ. V was clipped by 2 bases and J by 4 bases; unmatched bases: 4. Written as DNA, the CDR3 is TGCGCCAGCAGCTTTCCAGACAGGGGCACTGAAGCTTTCTTT. The encoded protein is CASSFPDRGTEAFF.

This chain joins TRBV19 and TRBJ2-7; 14 bases fit TRBD2. V shed 3 bases, J shed 1 base, and the junction held 8 bases outside the gene matches. This CDR3 spans 18 amino acids. Looked up from germline, CDR1 is LNHDA and CDR2 is SQIVND (reference sequence). The CDR3 coding sequence is TGTGCCAGTAGTATGGGACTAGCGGGAGCTGGCTTGTCCTACGAGCAGTACTTC. It yields the protein CASSMGLAGAGLSYEQYF.

This sequence joins TRBV5-1 and TRBJ2-2; tentative D call: TRBD1 (5 bases). Per the germline V gene, CDR1 is SGHRS and CDR2 is YFSETQ. Trimming stripped 0 bases from V and 4 bases from J, with 13 bases between. The CDR3 runs 16 residues. CDR3 in amino acids: CASSLESGPSTGELFF. For the CDR3, the DNA is TGCGCCAGCAGCTTGGAGTCAGGGCCGAGCACCGGGGAGCTGTTTTTT.

The chain recombines TRBV29-1 with TRBJ2-3; TRBD2 agrees at 11 bases. The length of the CDR3 is 15 residues. The germline V gene encodes CDR1 SQVTM and CDR2 ANQGSEA. Losses at the gene ends were 5 bases for V and 3 bases for J; bases not matched to a gene: 7. CDR3 in DNA: TGCAGCGTTTCCTCCGGGACTAGCGGAACAGATACGCAGTATTTT. Translated, it gives CSVSSGTSGTDTQYF.

The chain is built from TRBV11-3 and TRBJ2-7; TRBD1 matches 9 bases. In germline, CDR1 is SGHNT, CDR2 YENEEA. There are 14 residues in the CDR3. Losses at the gene ends were 8 bases for V and 4 bases for J; bases not matched to a gene: 9. This CDR3 is CASGPGTGLYEQYF. As DNA, the CDR3 is TGTGCCAGCGGACCCGGGACAGGGCTTTACGAGCAGTACTTC.

The J gene is TRBJ1-5, the V gene TRBV10-3, with TRBD1 matching 9 bases. In germline, CDR1 is ENHRY, CDR2 SYGVKD. Trimming took 11 bases from V and 3 from J; bases not matched to a gene: 5. This CDR3 has 13 residues. The CDR3 coding sequence is TGTGCCGCCCGACAGGGGGACAATCAGCCCCAGCATTTT. Protein product: CAARQGDNQPQHF.